The next 18 T cell receptor beta chains were all read from a single sample in a study of shared clonotypes between healthy human individuals. The method was immunoSEQ multiplex PCR; TCRdb's version includes in-frame clones alone and lacks a portion of them. The repertoire holds about 600,000 clones, with 95% to 98% as singletons. The material sequenced was naive CD4+ T cells sorted from blood. The subset denotes: CD45RA+ positively selected. The receptors were gathered from a woman in her thirties in good health.

The chain recombines TRBV2 with TRBJ2-7; D possibly uses TRBD1 or TRBD2 (6 bases each). The CDR3 extends over 15 amino acids. The germline V gene encodes CDR1 SNHLY and CDR2 FYNNEI. Trimming took 8 bases from V and 7 from J, leaving 24 bases between them. CDR3 sequence (DNA): TGTGCCAGCTGGGGGGCGGTTGGGGGATCTCGGGAGCAGTACTTC. Translating it yields CASWGAVGGSREQYF. The variable domain in full, with the rest retrieved from reference TRBV2 and TRBJ2-7, is EPEVTQTPSHQVTQMGQEVILRCVPISNHLYFYWYRQILGQKVEFLVSFYNNEISEKSEIFDDQFSVERPDGSNFTLKIRSTKLEDSAMYFCASWGAVGGSREQYFGPGTRLTVT.

The chain is built from TRBV19 and TRBJ1-6, with D possibly being TRBD1 (6 bases). Per the germline V gene, CDR1 is LNHDA and CDR2 is SQIVND (reference sequence). The length of the CDR3 is 19 residues. The germline V and J ends were trimmed by 3 bases and 7 bases, with 25 bases remaining between them. CDR3 sequence (DNA): TGTGCCAGTAGTATCTACGGCTCAGGCGGCTCCGGGACAAATTCACCCCTCCACTTT. Amino acids: CASSIYGSGGSGTNSPLHF.

The chain combines TRBV27 with TRBJ1-5, with 9 bases identical to TRBD1. CDR3 size: 15 residues. Trimming cost V 5 bases and J 4 bases; bases outside gene matches: 6. Germline V CDR1 and CDR2: MNHEY, SMNVEV (reference sequence). CDR3 in amino acids: CASSLGGQGNQPQHF. CDR3 sequence (DNA): TGTGCCAGCAGTCTCGGGGGACAGGGAAATCAGCCCCAGCATTTT.

This chain links TRBV2 with TRBJ2-7; D ambiguous. CDR3 length: 15 residues. CDR1 and CDR2 (germline): SNHLY, FYNNEI. V gave up 7 bases and J gave up 0 bases, with 16 bases separating them. CDR3 nucleotide sequence: TGTGCCAGCAACTTCCACGCGACCAGCTCCTACGAGCAGTACTTC. Its protein is CASNFHATSSYEQYF.

The J gene is TRBJ1-1, the V gene TRBV28, with D possibly matching TRBD1 (5 bases). Trimming pared 6 bases from V and 8 bases from J, leaving 16 bases between. The CDR3 spans 13 residues. The germline V gene encodes CDR1 MDHEN and CDR2 SYDVKM. CDR3 region: CASRTDQGTEAFF. CDR3 DNA sequence: TGTGCCAGCAGGACGGATCAGGGAACGGAAGCTTTCTTT.

The chain carries TRBV5-1 and TRBJ2-2; tentatively, D is TRBD2 (6 bases). The CDR3 is made up of 14 amino acids. In germline, CDR1 is SGHRS, CDR2 YFSETQ. V shed 4 bases and J shed 1 base, with 8 bases lying between them. As DNA, the CDR3 is TGCGCCAGCAGCGATAGCGGGAACACCGGGGAGCTGTTTTTT. The encoded protein is CASSDSGNTGELFF.

This rearrangement joins TRBV2 to TRBJ1-6; D ambiguous. V lost 7 bases and J lost 6, with 10 bases in between. The CDR3 runs to 13 residues. In germline, CDR1 is SNHLY, CDR2 FYNNEI. CDR3 sequence: CASKRETNSPLHF. CDR3 coding DNA: TGTGCCAGCAAGAGGGAAACTAATTCACCCCTCCACTTT.

This chain joins TRBV5-1 and TRBJ1-5; D unclear. The V end was cut by 0 bases, the J end by 5 bases, with 12 bases between. CDR1 and CDR2 (germline): SGHRS, YFSETQ. This CDR3 comprises 15 residues. The DNA of the CDR3 is TGCGCCAGCAGCTTGGTTGCCGGGATCGATCAGCCCCAGCATTTT. This translates into CASSLVAGIDQPQHF.

The J gene is TRBJ2-3, the V gene TRBV5-4, with a tentative D call TRBD1 (5 bases). The CDR3 contains 12 residues. V lost 6 bases and J lost 2, with 7 bases in between. CDR1 is SGHNT, CDR2 YYREEE, per germline (reference sequence). The CDR3 DNA follows: TGTGCCAGCACAGGGAACACAGATACGCAGTATTTT. It specifies CASTGNTDTQYF.

CDR3 bases: TGCGCCAGCAGTGACACTAACTATGGCTACACCTTC. Its translation is CASSDTNYGYTF. The chain links TRBV10-1 to TRBJ1-2; D gene uncertain. V was clipped by 3 bases and J by 0 bases, with 2 bases between them. The CDR3 length is 12 residues. CDR1 WNHNN and CDR2 SYGVQD come from the germline V gene (reference sequence).

A note on this clone: The same CDR3 also results from other DNA sequences found in this sample. The J gene is TRBJ1-3, the V gene TRBV14; D gene unclear. CDR3 length equals 13 residues. CDR1 is SGHDN and CDR2 is FVKESK in the germline V gene. Trimming left V 3 bases short and J 4 bases short, with 7 bases between. The CDR3 region is CASSQASGNTIYF. In DNA, the CDR3 is TGTGCCAGCAGCCAGGCTTCCGGAAACACCATATATTTT.

Of note for this clone: The CDR3 ends on some other residue instead of the conserved phenylalanine or tryptophan, so this is likely a read error. It is unclear where the CDR3 begins or ends on the DNA, so no DNA is shown, and the CDR3 is as TCRdb lists it. The chain uses TRBV28 and TRBJ1-1; TRBD1 reflects the table's D call only, with no check against the DNA. The germline CDR1 and CDR2 sequences are MDHEN and SYDVKM. The CDR3 adds up to 14 amino acids, both ends counted. The CDR3 loop is CASRSGIGTSRGAI.

The chain carries TRBV6-5 and TRBJ2-1; 8 bases agree with TRBD1. Unmatched junction bases numbered 2, after V lost 2 bases and J lost 5 bases. Per germline, CDR1 MNHEY and CDR2 SVGAGI. This CDR3 is 14 amino acids long. The CDR3 sequence: CASSYDRGDNEQFF. The CDR3 bases are TGTGCCAGCAGTTACGACAGGGGTGACAATGAGCAGTTCTTC.

V and J are TRBV18 and TRBJ2-6; perhaps TRBD2 as D (5 bases). CDR1 KGHSH and CDR2 LQKENI come from the germline V gene. This CDR3 is built from 17 residues. V lost 8 bases to trimming and J lost 3 bases, with 20 bases between them. CDR3 loop: CASAHGLETIGANVLTF. In DNA, the CDR3 is TGTGCCAGCGCCCACGGACTGGAGACTATTGGGGCCAACGTCCTGACTTTC.

The rearrangement links TRBV28 to TRBJ2-5; the match to TRBD1 covers 8 bases. Per the germline V gene, CDR1 is MDHEN and CDR2 is SYDVKM. The length of the CDR3 is 14 residues. V was clipped by 4 bases and J by 4 bases; unmatched bases: 5. The CDR3 is CASSSGQGRETQYF. The DNA for the CDR3 is TGTGCCAGCAGTTCCGGACAGGGTCGAGAGACCCAGTACTTC.

Concerning this clone itself: The sample carries other DNA sequences with the same CDR3. In DNA, the CDR3 is TGTGCCAGCAGTTTGTCACAGGGAACTAATGAAAAACTGTTTTTT. Protein: CASSLSQGTNEKLFF. The gene calls are TRBV28 and TRBJ1-4; possibly TRBD1 for D (6 bases). V lost 3 bases to trimming and J lost 1 base, with 9 bases between them. CDR1 MDHEN and CDR2 SYDVKM come from the germline V gene. The CDR3 contains 15 residues.

V and J are TRBV5-1 and TRBJ2-7, with 8 bases matching TRBD2. Germline V gives CDR1 SGHRS, CDR2 YFSETQ. This CDR3 has 16 amino acids. J was trimmed by 6 bases and V by 4 bases; bases with no gene match: 15. The CDR3 sequence: CASSALPLAGGLEQYF. As DNA, the CDR3 is TGCGCCAGCAGCGCGCTCCCCCTAGCGGGCGGACTCGAGCAGTACTTC.

The table lists this clone with a count of one. The chain carries TRBV28 and TRBJ1-5; the match to TRBD1 covers 7 bases. This CDR3 has 15 amino acids. The germline V gene encodes CDR1 MDHEN and CDR2 SYDVKM. Trimming cost V 5 bases and J 6 bases; bases outside gene matches: 10. The CDR3 protein is CASSPPKQGIQPQHF. The CDR3, as DNA: TGTGCCAGCAGTCCCCCTAAACAGGGGATTCAGCCCCAGCATTTT.